The clone carrying this T cell receptor beta chain is a singleton in its sample. The sample comes from a study of blood T cell repertoires in COVID-19. Across the study: From the United States, Italy and Spain came samples of acute and convalescent COVID-19.

The germline gives CDR1 LGHNT, CDR2 FRNRAP. V was clipped by 2 bases and J by 1 base; unmatched bases: 12. The CDR3 runs to 19 residues. Clones were sequenced by immunoSEQ multiplex PCR, and TCRdb holds only the in-frame ones, with some missing. The data show some 450,000 clones, with around 90% seen just once and roughly 0.84% held by the top ten. Seattle-derived patients entered the study during active infection and were followed longitudinally. Sequencing input: peripheral blood. The chain employs TRBV12-5 and TRBJ2-7; 12 nucleotides agree with TRBD2. The source of this sequence is a man in his late teens or twenties with COVID-19, enrolled during active disease. CDR3 loop: CASGLTTSGGPGLSYEQYF. The CDR3 DNA follows: TGTGCTAGTGGTTTGACGACTAGCGGGGGCCCCGGCTTATCCTACGAGCAGTACTTC. Based on the CDR3 plus reference TRBV12-5 and TRBJ2-7, the full variable domain is DARVTQTPRHKVTEMGQEVTMRCQPILGHNTVFWYRQTMMQGLELLAYFRNRAPLDDSGMPKDRFSAEMPDATLATLKIQPSEPRDSAVYFCASGLTTSGGPGLSYEQYFGPGTRLTVT.